This entry features one T cell receptor (beta chain) sequence. Its antigen is as yet unknown. These data originate in a study of neoadjuvant nivolumab and ipilimumab in lung cancer. Whole-study context: Nivolumab 3 mg/kg was given days 1, 15 and 29, plus ipilimumab 1 mg/kg day 1 in combination.

Study conclusions and caveats: Resected-tumor TCR richness correlated positively with pretherapy blood richness. From pretherapy to surgery, tumor richness and clonality rose with dual therapy.

Generated by immunoSEQ multiplex PCR, the TCRdb table keeps only in-frame clones and is missing some. The table lists fewer than 10,000 clones, roughly three quarters of them singletons. CDR3 length: 11 amino acids. Germline V gene data show CDR1 as SGHNT and CDR2 as YYREEE (reference sequence). Trimming removed 3 bases at V and 3 bases at J, with 3 bases between. The chain links TRBV5-4 to TRBJ2-5; D unclear. The receptor was isolated from an adult with non-small cell lung cancer. Specimen: adjacent normal lung tissue, collected after neoadjuvant nivolumab, alone or with ipilimumab, at or shortly before surgery. This CDR3 is CASSYEETQYF. CDR3 coding DNA: TGTGCCAGCAGCTATGAAGAGACCCAGTACTTC.